This T cell receptor beta chain is drawn from a study of cytomegalovirus exposure and HLA in healthy donors. Whole-study findings and limits: In a later analysis, HLA-C alleles had the fewest associated TCRs, DRB1 alleles the most.

V was clipped by 2 bases and J by 1 base, with 6 bases between them. CDR1 is MNHEY and CDR2 is SMNVEV in the germline V gene (reference sequence). CDR3 size: 13 residues. Use of 60 Vbeta and 13 Jbeta primers characterized the PCR. Sequencing was performed with immunoSEQ multiplex PCR; in TCRdb, only in-frame clones are kept and a portion is missing. The data hold over 110,000 clones, with roughly 79% observed a single time. Nominal health characterized the donors when sampled, though unrecorded immune exposures were likely. Notes on this clone: Its cognate antigen is unknown.

This sequence joins TRBV27 and TRBJ2-7; D may be TRBD1 (5 bases). The sequence derives from an older woman in good health and CMV-seropositive. Sequencing was done on a sample of PBMCs. Here the CDR3 DNA reads TGTGCCAGCAGTTTAGCAGGGTCCTACGAGCAGTACTTC. Its protein product is CASSLAGSYEQYF.